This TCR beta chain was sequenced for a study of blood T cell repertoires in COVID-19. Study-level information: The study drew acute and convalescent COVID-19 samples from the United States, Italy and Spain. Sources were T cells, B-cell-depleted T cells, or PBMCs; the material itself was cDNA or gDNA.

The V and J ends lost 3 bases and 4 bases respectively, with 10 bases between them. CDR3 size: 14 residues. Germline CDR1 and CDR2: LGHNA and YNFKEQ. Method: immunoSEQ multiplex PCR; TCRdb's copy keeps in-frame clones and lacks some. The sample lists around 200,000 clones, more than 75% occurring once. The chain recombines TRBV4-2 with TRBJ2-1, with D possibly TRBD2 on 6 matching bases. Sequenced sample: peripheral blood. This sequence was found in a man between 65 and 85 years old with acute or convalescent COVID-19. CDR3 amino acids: CASSHLGTYNEQFF. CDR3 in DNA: TGTGCCAGCAGCCATCTCGGGACTTACAATGAGCAGTTCTTC.